Following are 21 T cell receptor beta chains from one sample sequenced in a study of human T cells and chemical hapten exposure. Time point meaning: patch test 3, about 24 weeks after DPC sensitization. Regarding treatment: therapeutic diphenylcyclopropenone sensitization with weekly scalp DPC. TCRdb ran MiXCR on the RACE reads and lists one entry per CDR3 protein. The sample yields approximately 80,000 distinct CDR3 sequences, 10% to 15% seen once. The material sequenced was whole blood, taken in connection with sensitization to the hapten diphenylcyclopropenone (DPC). All receptors derive from a woman aged 50 to 65 with alopecia areata. Some clones in this sample may be carry-over from other donors' samples.

In its sample, this clonotype was seen many times. This chain connects TRBV7-6 to TRBJ2-2; D possibly matches TRBD1 or TRBD2 (5 bases each). The CDR3 extends over 15 amino acids. Germline V gene sequence: CDR1 SGHVS, CDR2 FNYEAQ. Trimming took 5 bases from V and 5 from J, leaving 15 bases between them. DNA for the CDR3: TGTGCCAGCAGCCACGGGACGGGATCGACCGGGGAGCTGTTTTTT. Its translation: CASSHGTGSTGELFF.

This clonotype was seen more than once but under ten times. J is TRBJ1-1 and V is TRBV15; unclear D gene. V lost 2 bases and J lost 1, with 5 bases in between. Looked up from germline, CDR1 is LNHNV and CDR2 is YYDKDF (reference sequence). The CDR3 consists of 13 residues. CDR3 region: CATSRQRNTEAFF. CDR3 nucleotide sequence: TGTGCCACCAGCAGACAGAGGAACACTGAAGCTTTCTTT.

J is TRBJ1-2 and V is TRBV29-1; D is perhaps TRBD1 (6 bases). Trimming shortened V by 6 bases and J by 8 bases, and 16 bases separated the two germline ends. The CDR3 sequence is 12 residues long. Germline lookup yields CDR1 SQVTM and CDR2 ANQGSEA. This chain's CDR3 is CSVGQSTMGYTF. The CDR3 coding sequence is TGCAGCGTCGGACAGAGCACTATGGGCTACACCTTC.

This clonotype was detected ten times or more. The chain has TRBV15 and TRBJ2-3; a weak D match, TRBD2 (5 bases). Germline loops: CDR1 LNHNV, CDR2 YYDKDF (reference sequence). V lost 7 bases and J lost 0, with 11 bases in between. This CDR3 has 14 amino acids. The CDR3 sequence is CATKSGDSTDTQYF. In nucleotides, the CDR3 is TGTGCCACCAAAAGCGGTGATAGCACAGATACGCAGTATTTT.

This clonotype was counted at least ten times. V and J are TRBV12-3 or TRBV12-4 and TRBJ1-1, with D possibly matching TRBD1 (5 bases). V dropped 3 bases and J dropped 10 bases, with 12 bases sitting between them. This CDR3 has 12 amino acids. The CDR3 DNA follows: TGTGCCAGCAGTTTGTACCCCACAGGAGCTTTCTTT. It yields the protein CASSLYPTGAFF.

The rearrangement links TRBV30 to TRBJ1-1; D might be TRBD1 (6 bases). The CDR3 runs 11 residues. Trimming took off 7 bases at V and 5 bases at J, with 11 bases between the two ends. Germline values: CDR1 GTSNPN, CDR2 SVGIG (reference sequence). CDR3 sequence: CAYRVGTEAFF. CDR3 DNA: TGTGCCTACAGGGTTGGGACTGAAGCTTTCTTT.

This sequence joins TRBV5-1 and TRBJ2-1, with D possibly being TRBD2 (5 bases). CDR3 length: 14 amino acids. The V gene's germline CDR1 is SGHRS and CDR2 YFSETQ. V dropped 4 bases and J dropped 5 bases, with 13 bases sitting between them. The CDR3 DNA follows: TGCGCCAGCAGCCTTAGCGTACCCGACAATGAGCAGTTCTTC. It yields the protein CASSLSVPDNEQFF.

The chain recombines TRBV7-9 with TRBJ2-7; D not certain. This CDR3 region has 12 residues. Per the germline V gene, CDR1 is SEHNR and CDR2 is FQNEAQ (reference sequence). Trimming removed 2 bases at V and 3 bases at J, with 5 bases between. In DNA form, the CDR3 reads TGTGCCAGCAGCTTATACATCTACGAGCAGTACTTC. Its protein product is CASSLYIYEQYF.

The chain recombines TRBV3-1 with TRBJ1-1, with D unclear. This CDR3 region has 13 residues. Deletions cut 0 bases from V and 5 bases from J, with 7 bases between. Germline V gene data show CDR1 as LGHDT and CDR2 as YNNKEL (reference sequence). DNA of the CDR3: TGTGCCAGCAGCCAAGATCTACAGACTGAAGCTTTCTTT. It is translated as CASSQDLQTEAFF.

The gene calls are TRBV5-6 and TRBJ2-7; D unclear. V gave up 4 bases and J gave up 4 bases, with 9 bases separating them. Germline lookup yields CDR1 SGHDT and CDR2 YYEEEE. The CDR3 runs 12 residues. The CDR3 region has the DNA TGTGCCAGCAGCCCACGAGTTTACGAGCAGTACTTC. It translates to CASSPRVYEQYF.

This clonotype turned up a few times. CDR3 coding DNA: TGTGCCAGCAGCTTACAAGCGGGAGAAGAGACCCAGTACTTC. It yields the protein CASSLQAGEETQYF. The chain carries TRBV7-2 and TRBJ2-5; 8 nucleotides line up with TRBD2. The germline CDR1 and CDR2 sequences are SGHTA and FQGNSA. The CDR3 is made up of 14 amino acids. The V and J ends lost 2 bases and 3 bases, in that order; junction bases with no gene match: 2. The whole variable domain, filled in from reference TRBV7-2 and TRBJ2-5, reads GAGVSQSPSNKVTEKGKDVELRCDPISGHTALYWYRQSLGQGLEFLIYFQGNSAPDKSGLPSDRFSAERTGGSVSTLTIQRTQQEDSAVYLCASSLQAGEETQYFGPGTRLLVL.

In this sample, this clonotype turned up many times. The chain has TRBV7-9 and TRBJ2-1; D is unresolved. The length of the CDR3 is 16 residues. Germline values: CDR1 SEHNR, CDR2 FQNEAQ (reference sequence). V was trimmed by 2 bases and J by 3 bases, leaving 14 bases between them. CDR3 region: CASSLMVLRNYNEQFF. In nucleotides, the CDR3 is TGTGCCAGCAGCTTAATGGTTTTAAGAAACTACAATGAGCAGTTCTTC. The whole variable domain, remainder taken from reference TRBV7-9 and TRBJ2-1, is DTGVSQNPRHKITKRGQNVTFRCDPISEHNRLYWYRQTLGQGPEFLTYFQNEAQLEKSRLLSDRFSAERPKGSFSTLEIQRTEQGDSAMYLCASSLMVLRNYNEQFFGPGTRLTVL.

At least ten counts were recorded for this clonotype. The gene calls are TRBV10-2 and TRBJ2-3; D is possibly TRBD2 (6 bases). The length of the CDR3 is 15 residues. The germline gives CDR1 WSHSY, CDR2 SAAADI. The V and J ends lost 6 bases and 0 bases respectively, with 13 bases between them. The CDR3 nucleotides are TGCGCCAGCAGAAACACCGGGACTAGCACAGATACGCAGTATTTT. Its protein product is CASRNTGTSTDTQYF.

The chain recombines TRBV11-2 with TRBJ2-7; TRBD1 agrees at 7 bases. V was pared by 5 bases and J by 3 bases, with 22 bases of the junction left unmatched. Germline CDR1 is SGHAT and CDR2 is FQNNGV. The CDR3 has 19 amino acids. The CDR3 region has the DNA TGTGCCAGCAGCACAAGCTTAAATACAGGGAAGGGGGCTTACTACGAGCAGTACTTC. Protein sequence: CASSTSLNTGKGAYYEQYF. The full variable domain, completed using reference TRBV11-2 and TRBJ2-7, is EAGVAQSPRYKIIEKRQSVAFWCNPISGHATLYWYQQILGQGPKLLIQFQNNGVVDDSQLPKDRFSAERLKGVDSTLKIQPAKLEDSAVYLCASSTSLNTGKGAYYEQYFGPGTRLTVT.

There are a few counts of this clonotype. The chain carries TRBV5-8 and TRBJ1-1; 8 bases are shared with TRBD1. CDR1 and CDR2 (germline): SGHTS, YDEGEE. This CDR3 is built from 15 residues. The junction had 7 bases not matched to a gene; V was cut back by 4 bases and J by 2 bases. CDR3 in DNA: TGTGCCAGCAGCAAAACAGGGGGGAGAAACACTGAAGCTTTCTTT. Residues: CASSKTGGRNTEAFF.

Many counts were recorded for this clonotype. The chain uses TRBV9 and TRBJ2-7; possible D gene TRBD1, 5 bases. This CDR3 has 13 amino acids. Germline V gene data show CDR1 as SGDLS and CDR2 as YYNGEE. Trimming took off 3 bases at V and 2 bases at J, with 9 bases between the two ends. CDR3 coding DNA: TGTGCCAGCAGCGGTCCAGGGCCCTACGAGCAGTACTTC. Translated: CASSGPGPYEQYF.

This clonotype was recorded many times. The chain combines TRBV7-3 with TRBJ2-3; D is possibly TRBD2 (5 bases). Germline V lookup: CDR1 SGHTA, CDR2 FQGTGA. Trimming removed 5 bases at V and 2 bases at J, with 11 bases between. The CDR3 covers 14 residues. The CDR3, as DNA: TGTGCCAGCAGCCCGACGACTAACACAGATACGCAGTATTTT. Amino acid sequence: CASSPTTNTDTQYF.

This clonotype has more than one count but fewer than ten. The V call is TRBV7-9, the J call TRBJ1-2; TRBD1 might be the D (6 bases). With 0 bases removed from V and 6 bases from J, the gap between germline ends came to 11 bases. Germline V gives CDR1 SEHNR, CDR2 FQNEAQ (reference sequence). The CDR3 runs to 14 residues. CDR3 sequence reads: CASSLALNRDGYTF. The CDR3 nucleotides are TGTGCCAGCAGCTTAGCGCTAAACAGGGATGGCTACACCTTC.

The chain recombines TRBV11-2 with TRBJ1-1; no clear D. The CDR3 totals 15 residues. Germline CDR1 and CDR2: SGHAT and FQNNGV. V lost 3 bases, J lost 4 bases, and 15 bases lay in between. The CDR3 loop reads CASSFDHGPGTEAFF. The CDR3 region has the DNA TGTGCCAGCAGCTTCGACCACGGGCCAGGCACTGAAGCTTTCTTT.

This chain links TRBV9 with TRBJ2-7, with D tentatively TRBD1 (6 bases). CDR3 length: 15 amino acids. Trimming shortened V by 0 bases and J by 2 bases, and 12 bases separated the two germline ends. Germline CDR1 and CDR2: SGDLS and YYNGEE. The CDR3 region is CASSVGDTTPYEQYF. The DNA for the CDR3 is TGTGCCAGCAGCGTAGGGGACACCACGCCCTACGAGCAGTACTTC.

The chain joins TRBV20-1 to TRBJ2-7; D is unresolved. This CDR3 has 18 amino acids. The germline gives CDR1 DFQATT, CDR2 SNEGSKA (reference sequence). V lost 2 bases, J lost 3 bases, and 26 bases lay in between. CDR3 coding DNA: TGCAGTGCTAGACCACGGACGAGACCCAGCAGTGTGAACTACGAGCAGTACTTC. Protein sequence: CSARPRTRPSSVNYEQYF.